What follows are 7 T cell receptor beta chains derived from one specimen sequenced in a study of shared clonotypes between healthy human individuals. TCRdb's table, derived via immunoSEQ multiplex PCR, lists solely in-frame clones and lacks some. The sample lists roughly 2,300,000 clones; around 90% were seen once. The sequenced sample consisted of naive CD4+ T cells from PBMCs. Specified subset: CD45RA+ positively selected. The receptor set was obtained from a young man in good health. Some clones in this sample may be carry-over from other donors' samples.

This CDR3 is CASSLNHLVVRGLSSYEQYF. CDR3 nucleotides: TGTGCCAGCAGCTTAAATCATCTTGTAGTACGGGGCCTCAGCTCCTACGAGCAGTACTTC. This chain joins TRBV7-8 and TRBJ2-7; D may match TRBD1 or TRBD2 (5 bases each). V was clipped by 2 bases and J by 0 bases, with 26 bases between them. The CDR3 sequence is 20 residues long. The germline CDR1 and CDR2 sequences are SGHVS and FQNEAQ.

This chain connects TRBV2 to TRBJ1-2, with D unresolved. CDR1 is SNHLY and CDR2 is FYNNEI in the germline V gene. The CDR3 consists of 12 residues. V was trimmed by 6 bases and J by 7 bases, leaving 12 bases between them. CDR3 nucleotides: TGTGCCAGCAGGCCCGGGCGAATTGGCTACACCTTC. Translated, it gives CASRPGRIGYTF.

The chain joins TRBV19 to TRBJ1-4; D call uncertain. The V and J ends lost 3 bases and 5 bases respectively, with 13 bases between them. Germline V lookup: CDR1 LNHDA, CDR2 SQIVND (reference sequence). The CDR3 covers 15 residues. This CDR3 is CASSIREAGNEKLFF. The DNA of the CDR3 is TGTGCCAGTAGTATTCGGGAGGCCGGCAATGAAAAACTGTTTTTT.

The chain combines TRBV5-8 with TRBJ1-4; weak D call: TRBD1 (5 bases). The CDR3 covers 16 residues. The V end was cut by 4 bases, the J end by 0 bases, with 13 bases between. Germline-derived CDR1 and CDR2 are SGHTS and YDEGEE. The CDR3 is CASSPGTLATNEKLFF. The CDR3 nucleotides read TGTGCCAGCAGCCCGGGGACCCTTGCAACTAATGAAAAACTGTTTTTT.

The CDR3 region has the DNA TGTGCCAGCAGTTTTGCCCGGGCAGGGGCCGGTGAGCAGTACTTC. The encoded protein is CASSFARAGAGEQYF. This chain connects TRBV28 to TRBJ2-7, with D possibly TRBD1 on 6 matching bases. The CDR3 loop spans 15 amino acids. The germline V gene encodes CDR1 MDHEN and CDR2 SYDVKM. Between the trimmed V and J ends, which lost 3 bases and 7 bases, there was a span of 19 bases.

This clone was observed a single time. The V call is TRBV2, the J call TRBJ1-5; the D is unclear. The CDR3 runs to 15 residues. V gave up 1 base and J gave up 9 bases, with 16 bases separating them. The germline gives CDR1 SNHLY, CDR2 FYNNEI. CDR3 nucleotide sequence: TGTGCCAGCAGTGAAGGTGGGCCGAGGTTATGGCCCCAGCATTTT. It translates to CASSEGGPRLWPQHF. Full variable domain (missing parts from reference TRBV2 and TRBJ1-5): EPEVTQTPSHQVTQMGQEVILRCVPISNHLYFYWYRQILGQKVEFLVSFYNNEISEKSEIFDDQFSVERPDGSNFTLKIRSTKLEDSAMYFCASSEGGPRLWPQHFGDGTRLSIL.

The chain uses TRBV2 and TRBJ1-4, with D possibly being TRBD1 (6 bases). Germline V CDR1 and CDR2: SNHLY, FYNNEI. Trimming shortened V by 7 bases and J by 0 bases, and 9 bases separated the two germline ends. The CDR3 spans 14 residues. DNA for the CDR3: TGTGCCAGCATCGGACAGTCAACTAATGAAAAACTGTTTTTT. Its translation: CASIGQSTNEKLFF.